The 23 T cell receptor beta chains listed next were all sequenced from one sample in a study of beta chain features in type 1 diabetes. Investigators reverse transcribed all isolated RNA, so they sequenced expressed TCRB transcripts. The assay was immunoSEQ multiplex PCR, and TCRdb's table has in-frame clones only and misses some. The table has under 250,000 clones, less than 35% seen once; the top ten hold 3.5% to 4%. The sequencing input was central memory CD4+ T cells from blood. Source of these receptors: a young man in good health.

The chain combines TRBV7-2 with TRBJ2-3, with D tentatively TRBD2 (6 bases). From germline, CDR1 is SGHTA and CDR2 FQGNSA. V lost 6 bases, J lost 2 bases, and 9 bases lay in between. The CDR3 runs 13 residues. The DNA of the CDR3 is TGTGCCAGCAGTGGCGGGACCACAGATACGCAGTATTTT. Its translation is CASSGGTTDTQYF.

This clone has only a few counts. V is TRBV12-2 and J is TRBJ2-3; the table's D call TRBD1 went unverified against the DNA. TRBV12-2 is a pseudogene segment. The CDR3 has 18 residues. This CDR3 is CASRPRGTGMRGTDTQYF. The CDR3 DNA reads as TGTGCAAGTCGCCCTAGGGGGACAGGGATGAGGGGCACAGATACGCAGTATTTT.

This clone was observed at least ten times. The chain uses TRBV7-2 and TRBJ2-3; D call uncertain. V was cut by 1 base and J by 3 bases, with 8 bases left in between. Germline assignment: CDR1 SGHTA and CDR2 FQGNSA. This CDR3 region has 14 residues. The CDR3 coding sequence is TGTGCCAGCAGCTTAGTCACCCGAACAGATACGCAGTATTTT. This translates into CASSLVTRTDTQYF.

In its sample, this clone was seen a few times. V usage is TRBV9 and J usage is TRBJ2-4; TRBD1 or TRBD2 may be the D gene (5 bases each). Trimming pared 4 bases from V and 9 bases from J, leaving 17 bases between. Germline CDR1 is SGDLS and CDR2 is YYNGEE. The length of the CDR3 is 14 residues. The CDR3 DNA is TGTGCCAGCAGCCCGGACTCTTACGGGGCCATTCAGTACTTC. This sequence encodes CASSPDSYGAIQYF. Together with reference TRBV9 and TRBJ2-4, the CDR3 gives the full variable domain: DSGVTQTPKHLITATGQRVTLRCSPRSGDLSVYWYQQSLDQGLQFLIQYYNGEERAKGNILERFSAQQFPDLHSELNLSSLELGDSALYFCASSPDSYGAIQYFGAGTRLSVL.

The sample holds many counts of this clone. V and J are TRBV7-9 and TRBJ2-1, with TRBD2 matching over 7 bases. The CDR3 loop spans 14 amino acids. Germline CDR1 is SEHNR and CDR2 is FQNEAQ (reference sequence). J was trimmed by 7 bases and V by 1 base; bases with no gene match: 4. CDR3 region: CASSLGTRTNEQFF. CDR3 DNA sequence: TGTGCCAGCAGCTTAGGGACTAGGACAAATGAGCAGTTCTTC.

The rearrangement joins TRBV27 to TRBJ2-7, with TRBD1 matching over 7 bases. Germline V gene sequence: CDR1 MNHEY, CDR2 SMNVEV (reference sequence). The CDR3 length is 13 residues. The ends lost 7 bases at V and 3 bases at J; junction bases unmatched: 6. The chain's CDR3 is CASTKDRNYEQYF. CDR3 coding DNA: TGTGCCAGCACCAAGGACAGGAACTACGAGCAGTACTTC.

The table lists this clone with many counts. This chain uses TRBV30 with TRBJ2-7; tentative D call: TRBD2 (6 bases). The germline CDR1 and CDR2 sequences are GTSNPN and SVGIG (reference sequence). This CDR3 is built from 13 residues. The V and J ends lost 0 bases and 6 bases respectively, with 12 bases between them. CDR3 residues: CAWSVPGAGEQYF. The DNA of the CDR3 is TGTGCCTGGAGTGTACCGGGAGCGGGCGAGCAGTACTTC.

CDR3 DNA sequence: TGTGCCAGCAGCGGGACAGGGCCCTACGAGCAGTACTTC. Translation gives CASSGTGPYEQYF. V and J are TRBV9 and TRBJ2-7; 8 bases line up with TRBD1. The V gene's germline CDR1 is SGDLS and CDR2 YYNGEE. V shed 3 bases and J 2 bases; nucleotides not matched to a gene: 1. The CDR3 is 13 amino acids.

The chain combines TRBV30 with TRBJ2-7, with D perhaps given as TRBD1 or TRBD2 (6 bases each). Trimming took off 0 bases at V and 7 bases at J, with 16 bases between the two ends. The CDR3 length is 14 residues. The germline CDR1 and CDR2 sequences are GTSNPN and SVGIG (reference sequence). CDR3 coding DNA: TGTGCCTGGAGTGTACTGGGGGGCGCGGAAGAGCAGTACTTC. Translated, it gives CAWSVLGGAEEQYF.

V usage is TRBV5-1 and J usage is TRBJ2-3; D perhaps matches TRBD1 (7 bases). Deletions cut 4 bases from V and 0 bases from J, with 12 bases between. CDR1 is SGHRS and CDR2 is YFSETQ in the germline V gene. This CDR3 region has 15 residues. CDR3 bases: TGCGCCAGCAGCATGACAGGGACTAGCACAGATACGCAGTATTTT. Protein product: CASSMTGTSTDTQYF. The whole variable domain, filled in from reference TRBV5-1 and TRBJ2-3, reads KAGVTQTPRYLIKTRGQQVTLSCSPISGHRSVSWYQQTPGQGLQFLFEYFSETQRNKGNFPGRFSGRQFSNSRSEMNVSTLELGDSALYLCASSMTGTSTDTQYFGPGTRLTVL.

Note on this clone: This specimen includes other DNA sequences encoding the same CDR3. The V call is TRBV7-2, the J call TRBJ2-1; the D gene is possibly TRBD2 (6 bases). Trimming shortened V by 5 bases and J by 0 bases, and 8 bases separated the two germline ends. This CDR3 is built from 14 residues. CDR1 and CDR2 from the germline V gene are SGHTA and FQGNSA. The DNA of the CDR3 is TGTGCCAGCAGCCCGACTAGCTCCTACAATGAGCAGTTCTTC. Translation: CASSPTSSYNEQFF.

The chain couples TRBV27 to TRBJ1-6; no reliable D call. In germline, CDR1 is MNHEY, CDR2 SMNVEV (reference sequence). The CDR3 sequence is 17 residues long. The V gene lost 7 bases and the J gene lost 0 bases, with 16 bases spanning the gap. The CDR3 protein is CASTTQADSSYNSPLHF. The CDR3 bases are TGTGCCAGCACCACTCAGGCAGATAGCTCCTATAATTCACCCCTCCACTTT.

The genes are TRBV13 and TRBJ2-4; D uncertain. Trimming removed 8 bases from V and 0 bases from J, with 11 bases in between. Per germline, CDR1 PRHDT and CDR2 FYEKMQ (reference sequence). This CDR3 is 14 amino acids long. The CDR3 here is CASSRPEAKNIQYF. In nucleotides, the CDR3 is TGTGCCAGCTCTCGCCCAGAAGCCAAAAACATTCAGTACTTC.

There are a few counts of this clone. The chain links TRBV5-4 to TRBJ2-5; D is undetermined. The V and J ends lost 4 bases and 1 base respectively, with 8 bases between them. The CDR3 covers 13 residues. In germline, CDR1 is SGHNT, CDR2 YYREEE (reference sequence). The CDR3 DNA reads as TGTGCCAGCAGCAAACGGGCCCAAGAGACCCAGTACTTC. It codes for CASSKRAQETQYF.

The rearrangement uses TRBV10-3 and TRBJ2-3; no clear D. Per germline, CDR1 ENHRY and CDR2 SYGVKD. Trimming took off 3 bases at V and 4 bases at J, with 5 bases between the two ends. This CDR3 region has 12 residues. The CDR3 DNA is TGTGCCATCAGTGAAAACGCAGATACGCAGTATTTT. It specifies CAISENADTQYF.

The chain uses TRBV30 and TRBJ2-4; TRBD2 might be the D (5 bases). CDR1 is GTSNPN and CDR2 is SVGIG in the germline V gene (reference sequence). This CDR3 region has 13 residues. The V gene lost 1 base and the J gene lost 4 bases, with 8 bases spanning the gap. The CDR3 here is CAWSAGSKNIQYF. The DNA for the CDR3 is TGTGCCTGGAGTGCGGGGTCTAAAAACATTCAGTACTTC.

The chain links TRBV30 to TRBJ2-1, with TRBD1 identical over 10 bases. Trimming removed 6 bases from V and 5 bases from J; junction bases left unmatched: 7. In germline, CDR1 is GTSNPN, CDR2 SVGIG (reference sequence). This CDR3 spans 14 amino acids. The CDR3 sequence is CACAGTGAHNEQFF. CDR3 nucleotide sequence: TGTGCCTGCGCCGGGACAGGGGCCCACAATGAGCAGTTCTTC.

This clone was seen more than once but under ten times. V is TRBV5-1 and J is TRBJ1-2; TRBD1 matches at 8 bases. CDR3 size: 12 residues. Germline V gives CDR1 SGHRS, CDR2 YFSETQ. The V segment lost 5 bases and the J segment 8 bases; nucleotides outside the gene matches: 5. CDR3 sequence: CASRRGTGGYTF. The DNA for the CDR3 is TGCGCCAGCAGGAGAGGGACAGGCGGCTACACCTTC.

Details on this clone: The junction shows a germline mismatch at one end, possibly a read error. CDR3: CASSETGGANYKSPLHF. The CDR3 bases are TGCGCCAGCAGTGAGACGGGGGGGGCAAATTATAAATCACCCCTCCACTTT. The chain carries TRBV10-2 and TRBJ1-6; TRBD1 might be the D (6 bases). This CDR3 is built from 17 residues. Germline values: CDR1 WSHSY, CDR2 SAAADI.

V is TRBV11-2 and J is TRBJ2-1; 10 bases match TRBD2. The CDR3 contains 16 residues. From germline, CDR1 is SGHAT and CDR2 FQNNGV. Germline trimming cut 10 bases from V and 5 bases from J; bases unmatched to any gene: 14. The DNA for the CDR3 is TGTGCCACCCGCTATTCAACTAGCGGGAATAACAATGAGCAGTTCTTC. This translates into CATRYSTSGNNNEQFF.

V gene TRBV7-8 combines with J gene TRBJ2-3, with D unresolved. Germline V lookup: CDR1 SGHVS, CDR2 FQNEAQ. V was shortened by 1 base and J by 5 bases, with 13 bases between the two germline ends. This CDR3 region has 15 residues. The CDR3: CASSLDGRGGDTQYF. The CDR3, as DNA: TGTGCCAGCAGCTTAGATGGGCGAGGTGGAGATACGCAGTATTTT.

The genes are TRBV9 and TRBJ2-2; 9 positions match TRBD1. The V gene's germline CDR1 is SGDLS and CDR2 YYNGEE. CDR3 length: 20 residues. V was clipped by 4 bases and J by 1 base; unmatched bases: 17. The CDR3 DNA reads TGTGCCAGCAGCCCCCGGCCGGGACAGGGACGAAAATTGAACACCGGGGAGCTGTTTTTT. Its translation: CASSPRPGQGRKLNTGELFF.

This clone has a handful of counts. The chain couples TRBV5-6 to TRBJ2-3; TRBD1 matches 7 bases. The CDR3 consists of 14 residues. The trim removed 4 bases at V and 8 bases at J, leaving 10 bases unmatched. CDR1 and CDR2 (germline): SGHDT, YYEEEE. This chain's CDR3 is CASSLTTGLGTQYF. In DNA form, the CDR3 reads TGTGCCAGCAGCCTGACGACAGGGTTGGGTACGCAGTATTTT. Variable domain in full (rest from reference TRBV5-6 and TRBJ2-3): DAGVTQSPTHLIKTRGQQVTLRCSPKSGHDTVSWYQQALGQGPQFIFQYYEEEERQRGNFPDRFSGHQFPNYSSELNVNALLLGDSALYLCASSLTTGLGTQYFGPGTRLTVL.